A single sample is the source of the 23 T cell receptor beta chains below, sequenced in a study of Graves' ophthalmopathy and Graves' hyperthyroidism. Amplifying from RNA transcripts, the study obtained TCR beta CDR3 regions. An initial RT-PCR round employing HTBI primers preceded a second-round multiplex PCR. Each CDR3 protein is one row after TCRdb ran MiXCR on the multiplex PCR reads. Of hundreds of thousands of distinct CDR3 sequences in the sample, about 40% were seen once. Sequences were obtained from peripheral blood. The receptors come from an adult man with Graves' ophthalmopathy.

V gene TRBV6-2 or TRBV6-3 combines with J gene TRBJ2-5, with D unclear. This CDR3 comprises 15 residues. V was cut by 0 bases and J by 3 bases, with 11 bases left in between. Germline loops: CDR1 MNHEY, CDR2 SVGEGT. The CDR3 here is CASSYSRESKETQYF. The CDR3 nucleotides read TGTGCCAGCAGTTACTCGAGAGAATCAAAAGAGACCCAGTACTTC.

This clonotype was seen repeatedly, ten times or more. J is TRBJ1-2 and V is TRBV10-3; possible D gene TRBD1, 5 bases. V lost 7 bases and J 2 bases, leaving 11 bases between the germline ends. This CDR3 comprises 13 residues. Per germline, CDR1 ENHRY and CDR2 SYGVKD. In DNA, the CDR3 is TGTGCCATCAAACCCGACAGCAACTATGGCTACACCTTC. The encoded protein is CAIKPDSNYGYTF.

This clonotype was detected ten times or more. V and J are TRBV10-3 and TRBJ1-5; possible D gene TRBD1, 5 bases. Germline-derived CDR1 and CDR2 are ENHRY and SYGVKD. The V end lost 10 bases, the J end lost 3 bases, and 13 bases lay between the germline ends. This CDR3 has 13 amino acids. The CDR3 here is CASKGQDNQPQHF. DNA of the CDR3: TGTGCCAGCAAAGGACAAGACAATCAGCCCCAGCATTTT.

The chain joins TRBV7-9 to TRBJ2-3; TRBD2 might be the D (6 bases). V lost 5 bases to trimming and J lost 5 bases, with 11 bases between them. This CDR3 has 13 amino acids. Germline values: CDR1 SEHNR, CDR2 FQNEAQ (reference sequence). The CDR3 spells CASSPPAGDTQYF. The CDR3 coding sequence is TGTGCCAGCAGCCCCCCAGCGGGAGATACGCAGTATTTT.

The chain recombines TRBV10-3 with TRBJ1-5, with a weak D call TRBD1 (5 bases). V gave up 3 bases and J gave up 5 bases, with 17 bases separating them. CDR1 ENHRY and CDR2 SYGVKD come from the germline V gene. The CDR3 is made up of 16 amino acids. CDR3 sequence reads: CAISDGAGSKHQPQHF. DNA for the CDR3: TGTGCCATCAGTGATGGGGCAGGGAGTAAGCATCAGCCCCAGCATTTT.

The chain has TRBV29-1 and TRBJ1-1; 12 positions agree with TRBD1. Germline CDR1 and CDR2: SQVTM and ANQGSEA. J gave up 6 bases and V 5 bases, and 10 bases lay outside the gene matches. CDR3 length: 15 residues. The CDR3 reads CSVTSAGTGGAEAFF. The CDR3 DNA is TGCAGCGTTACGTCTGCCGGGACAGGGGGCGCTGAAGCTTTCTTT.

About this clonotype itself: This may come from a read error, since a much larger clone is one base off. The rearrangement joins TRBV7-2 to TRBJ2-7; the D gene is possibly TRBD2 (6 bases). Trimming removed 0 bases at V and 6 bases at J, with 9 bases between. Germline loops: CDR1 SGHTA, CDR2 FQGNSA. The CDR3 loop spans 13 amino acids. CDR3 protein: CASSLARDREQYF. In nucleotides, the CDR3 is TGTGCCAGCAGCTTAGCGCGGGACCGCGAGCAGTACTTC.

In its sample, this clonotype was seen a few times. The V gene is TRBV24-1, the J gene TRBJ2-1; no firm D call. Trimming took 7 bases from V and 7 from J, leaving 13 bases between them. Germline lookup yields CDR1 KGHDR and CDR2 SFDVKD. This CDR3 comprises 13 residues. Here the CDR3 DNA reads TGTGCCACCAGCCGCTTTAGTGGGAATGAGCAGTTCTTC. Protein: CATSRFSGNEQFF.

This sequence joins TRBV25-1 and TRBJ2-7; a weak D match, TRBD2 (6 bases). The CDR3 has 17 residues. From germline, CDR1 is MGHDK and CDR2 SYGVNS. V lost 6 bases and J 0 bases, leaving 21 bases between the germline ends. CDR3 bases: TGTGCCAGCAGCGTTTCCGGGGGTAGCCTGCGCTCCTACGAGCAGTACTTC. This sequence encodes CASSVSGGSLRSYEQYF.

The genes are TRBV10-3 and TRBJ2-2; D is perhaps TRBD2 (5 bases). The CDR3 runs 15 residues. Looked up from germline, CDR1 is ENHRY and CDR2 is SYGVKD. Trimming pared 10 bases from V and 2 bases from J, leaving 17 bases between. This CDR3 reads CASSLEAGNTGELFF. The CDR3 nucleotides read TGTGCCAGCAGCCTGGAGGCGGGTAACACCGGGGAGCTGTTTTTT.

The genes are TRBV20-1 and TRBJ2-7, with D possibly matching TRBD1 (8 bases). Trimming took off 1 base at V and 4 bases at J, with 14 bases between the two ends. Germline values: CDR1 DFQATT, CDR2 SNEGSKA (reference sequence). The CDR3 covers 14 residues. The CDR3 DNA is TGCAGTGCTAGAGCGAACAGGGGGGGATACGAGCAGTACTTC. Translated: CSARANRGGYEQYF.

In this sample, this clonotype turned up a few times. The chain is built from TRBV12-3 or TRBV12-4 and TRBJ2-7; 9 bases line up with TRBD1. With V trimmed by 0 bases and J by 7 bases, 7 bases remained unmatched. The CDR3 length is 15 residues. The CDR3 reads CASSLARQGVVEQYF. The CDR3 bases are TGTGCCAGCAGTTTAGCTAGACAGGGGGTGGTTGAGCAGTACTTC.

There are many counts of this clonotype. This rearrangement joins TRBV7-9 to TRBJ2-2; the D gene is possibly TRBD1 (5 bases). The CDR3 covers 17 residues. Trimming pared 4 bases from V and 1 base from J, leaving 16 bases between. Germline V gene sequence: CDR1 SEHNR, CDR2 FQNEAQ (reference sequence). The CDR3 loop reads CASSSLGGRVNTGELFF. The CDR3 nucleotides read TGTGCCAGCAGCTCCCTGGGCGGCAGGGTGAACACCGGGGAGCTGTTTTTT.

The V gene is TRBV2, the J gene TRBJ1-5; D may be TRBD1 (5 bases). Germline CDR1 reads SNHLY; CDR2 reads FYNNEI. V was shortened by 6 bases and J by 7 bases, with 16 bases between the two germline ends. This CDR3 is 14 amino acids long. The CDR3 loop is CASRPGLLGQPQHF. For the CDR3, the DNA is TGTGCCAGCAGACCGGGACTCCTGGGCCAGCCCCAGCATTTT.

This clonotype was recorded many times. CDR3 loop: CASSLEVAGDPSSYEQYF. The CDR3 DNA follows: TGCGCCAGCAGCTTGGAGGTAGCGGGGGACCCGAGCTCCTACGAGCAGTACTTC. The V and J genes are TRBV5-1 and TRBJ2-7, with 9 bases lining up with TRBD2. The trim removed 0 bases at V and 0 bases at J, leaving 10 bases unmatched. This CDR3 has 18 amino acids. Germline V gene sequence: CDR1 SGHRS, CDR2 YFSETQ.

In this sample, this clonotype turned up many times. The chain uses TRBV2 and TRBJ1-5; D uncertain. This CDR3 has 13 amino acids. Per the germline V gene, CDR1 is SNHLY and CDR2 is FYNNEI. The V and J ends lost 4 bases and 3 bases respectively, with 7 bases between them. For the CDR3, the DNA is TGTGCCAGCAGTGCCACGAACAATCAGCCCCAGCATTTT. Protein sequence: CASSATNNQPQHF.

This clonotype was seen repeatedly, ten times or more. V and J are TRBV12-3 or TRBV12-4 and TRBJ2-7; 8 bases are shared with TRBD2. This CDR3 comprises 14 residues. Losses at the gene ends were 5 bases for V and 5 bases for J; bases not matched to a gene: 8. CDR3 region: CASSQRTSYNEQYF. The CDR3, as DNA: TGTGCCAGCAGTCAACGGACTAGCTACAACGAGCAGTACTTC.

This clonotype was recorded many times. This chain connects TRBV19 to TRBJ1-6; D possibly corresponds to TRBD1 (5 bases). The CDR3 loop spans 16 amino acids. The germline V gene has CDR1 LNHDA and CDR2 SQIVND (reference sequence). Between the trimmed V and J ends, which lost 5 bases and 7 bases, there was a span of 18 bases. The CDR3, as DNA: TGTGCCAGTAGTCTCGCGGGTGGACAACCGAATTCACCCCTCCACTTT. It translates to CASSLAGGQPNSPLHF.

The sample holds many counts of this clonotype. V is TRBV29-1 and J is TRBJ1-2; D unresolved. This CDR3 is built from 15 residues. Trimming took 4 bases from V and 1 from J, leaving 16 bases between them. Germline V lookup: CDR1 SQVTM, CDR2 ANQGSEA. CDR3 residues: CSVGGDPTLNYGYTF. CDR3 DNA: TGCAGCGTTGGTGGAGACCCTACTCTTAACTATGGCTACACCTTC.

This sequence joins TRBV10-3 and TRBJ2-7, with 8 bases that match TRBD1. Germline CDR1 reads ENHRY; CDR2 reads SYGVKD. J lost 0 bases, V lost 10 bases, and 2 bases had no gene match. The CDR3 has 12 amino acids. This CDR3 reads CATGTGSYEQYF. Written as DNA, the CDR3 is TGTGCCACCGGGACAGGCTCCTACGAGCAGTACTTC.

This chain connects TRBV12-5 to TRBJ1-2; tentatively, D is TRBD1 (5 bases). The V gene lost 5 bases and the J gene lost 6 bases, with 10 bases spanning the gap. Germline V gene data show CDR1 as LGHNT and CDR2 as FRNRAP. This CDR3 comprises 12 residues. For the CDR3, the DNA is TGTGCTAGTGGTCTCTGGGGCCATGGCTACACCTTC. Residues: CASGLWGHGYTF.

V gene TRBV6-6 combines with J gene TRBJ1-3; D remains unclear. V lost 8 bases and J 2 bases, leaving 10 bases between the germline ends. CDR3 length: 13 amino acids. The germline V gene encodes CDR1 MNHNY and CDR2 SVGAGI (reference sequence). DNA of the CDR3: TGTGCCAGCCAGGTTGCGCCTGGAAACACCATATATTTT. Protein: CASQVAPGNTIYF.

About this clonotype itself: Its ends do not fully match the called genes, so a read error is possible. The chain couples TRBV9 to TRBJ2-7, with TRBD2 identical over 7 bases. Germline assignment: CDR1 SGDLS and CDR2 YYNGEE. CDR3 length: 12 amino acids. The CDR3 nucleotides are TGTGCCAGCAGCGTAGGGGCGGGGGAGCTGTACTTC. Its protein product is CASSVGAGELYF.